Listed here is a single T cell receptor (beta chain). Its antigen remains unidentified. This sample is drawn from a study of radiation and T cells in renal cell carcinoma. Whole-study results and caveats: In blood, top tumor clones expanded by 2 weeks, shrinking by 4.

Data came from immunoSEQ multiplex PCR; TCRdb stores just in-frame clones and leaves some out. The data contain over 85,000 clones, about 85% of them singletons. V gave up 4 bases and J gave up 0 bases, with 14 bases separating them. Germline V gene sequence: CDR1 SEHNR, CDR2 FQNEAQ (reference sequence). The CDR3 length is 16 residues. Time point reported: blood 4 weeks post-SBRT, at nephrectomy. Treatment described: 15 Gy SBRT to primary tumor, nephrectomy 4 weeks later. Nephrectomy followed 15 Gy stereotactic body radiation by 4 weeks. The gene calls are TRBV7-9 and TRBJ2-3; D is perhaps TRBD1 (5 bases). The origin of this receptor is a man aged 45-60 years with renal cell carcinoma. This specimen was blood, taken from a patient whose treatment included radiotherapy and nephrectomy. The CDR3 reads CASSSPTVSSTDTQYF. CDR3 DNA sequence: TGTGCCAGCAGCTCACCGACAGTATCTAGCACAGATACGCAGTATTTT.